This TCR beta chain was identified in a study of blood T cell repertoires in COVID-19. Study information: Spain, Italy and the United States supplied samples that represented acute and convalescent COVID-19. Nucleic acid was either cDNA or gDNA, and it came from T cells, B-cell-depleted T cells, or PBMCs.

The V segment lost 4 bases and the J segment 4 bases; nucleotides outside the gene matches: 5. Germline V gene sequence: CDR1 SQVTM, CDR2 ANQGSEA. The CDR3 loop spans 14 amino acids. The authors' processing: Quantification of nucleated cells was approximated via reference gene primer amplification. This table comes from immunoSEQ multiplex PCR, and its TCRdb copy is limited to in-frame clones, with some not included. The DNA was the basis for D and trimming; V, J and clone size are from that table. The sample has more than 85,000 clones; around 85% are singletons. V usage is TRBV29-1 and J usage is TRBJ1-3; 9 bases fit TRBD1. The TCR comes from a human donor in a cohort sampled during active COVID-19. The specimen sequenced was peripheral blood. CDR3 sequence reads: CSVGSGTGGNTIYF. The DNA for the CDR3 is TGCAGCGTTGGCTCCGGGACAGGGGGAAACACCATATATTTT. Using reference TRBV29-1 and TRBJ1-3 for the parts outside the CDR3, the full variable domain is SAVISQKPSRDICQRGTSLTIQCQVDSQVTMMFWYRQQPGQSLTLIATANQGSEATYESGFVIDKFPISRPNLTFSTLTVSNMSPEDSSIYLCSVGSGTGGNTIYFGEGSWLTVV.